This T cell receptor (beta chain) was recorded in a study of cytomegalovirus exposure and HLA in healthy donors. PCR employed 60 Vbeta and 13 Jbeta primers. Sequencing was performed with immunoSEQ multiplex PCR; in TCRdb, only in-frame clones are kept and a portion is missing. The sample includes 140,000 or so clones, under 70% seen only once; the top ten take 5.5% to 7%. Whole-study findings and limits: A later analysis associated around 17,000 TCR beta sequences with HLA alleles at a 0.05 false discovery rate. Cytomegalovirus status, reportedly, was diagnosed with high specificity and sensitivity by the classifier. About 90% or about 30% of the time was how often most TCR beta V segments were productive, according to an earlier analysis. More clonal expansion characterized HLA-associated TCR beta chains than equally common others in a later analysis.

The trim removed 3 bases at V and 0 bases at J, leaving 4 bases unmatched. The CDR3 is made up of 17 amino acids. Germline V gene lookup returns CDR1 MNHEY and CDR2 SMNVEV (reference sequence). This clone was seen a handful of times. What it binds is not known. V gene TRBV27 combines with J gene TRBJ2-1; 11 bases map to TRBD2. Sequenced input: PBMCs. The receptor's source is a woman aged 60 to 75 in good health and CMV-seronegative. In DNA, the CDR3 is TGTGCCAGCAGTTTGCGTCTAGCGGGAGGCTCCTACAATGAGCAGTTCTTC. Translated, it gives CASSLRLAGGSYNEQFF.